This T cell receptor (beta chain) was captured in a study of T cell changes during pregnancy in multiple sclerosis. Repertoires were generated with immunoSEQ multiplex PCR, while TCRdb's copy carries only in-frame clones and drops some. In the table there are about 98,000 clones, about 90% of which are singletons. Germline V gives CDR1 SGHRS, CDR2 YFSETQ. CDR3 length: 17 amino acids. The V and J ends lost 2 bases and 5 bases, in that order; junction bases with no gene match: 12. J is TRBJ2-7 and V is TRBV5-1, with 11 bases lining up with TRBD1. This TCR was sampled from a female donor in good health, enrolled as a control in a pregnancy study. This material consisted of peripheral blood, taken after pregnancy. CDR3: CASSLGIGDRGVDEQYF. The CDR3 bases are TGCGCCAGCAGCTTAGGTATTGGGGACAGGGGGGTCGACGAGCAGTACTTC.